This TCR beta chain was recovered during a study of blood T cell repertoires in COVID-19. The CDR3 is made up of 12 amino acids. CDR1 is WNHNN and CDR2 is SYGVQD in the germline V gene (reference sequence). V lost 2 bases and J 7 bases, leaving 6 bases between the germline ends. Some clones are missing from TCRdb's copy, which holds only in-frame ones; the method was immunoSEQ multiplex PCR. The sample lists 190,000 or so clones; 75% to 85% were seen once. Participant-reported clinical history was the basis for cohort assignment. Two consecutive negative NP/OP PCR tests, clearance, or resolved symptoms defined Cohort 3 recovery.

The clonotype was recovered from a middle-aged man who had recovered from COVID-19. The rearrangement links TRBV10-1 to TRBJ1-5; no reliable D call. Sequenced material: PBMCs or T cells enriched from blood (not recorded which). CDR3: CASSEGEQPQHF. DNA for the CDR3: TGCGCCAGCAGTGAGGGAGAACAGCCCCAGCATTTT.